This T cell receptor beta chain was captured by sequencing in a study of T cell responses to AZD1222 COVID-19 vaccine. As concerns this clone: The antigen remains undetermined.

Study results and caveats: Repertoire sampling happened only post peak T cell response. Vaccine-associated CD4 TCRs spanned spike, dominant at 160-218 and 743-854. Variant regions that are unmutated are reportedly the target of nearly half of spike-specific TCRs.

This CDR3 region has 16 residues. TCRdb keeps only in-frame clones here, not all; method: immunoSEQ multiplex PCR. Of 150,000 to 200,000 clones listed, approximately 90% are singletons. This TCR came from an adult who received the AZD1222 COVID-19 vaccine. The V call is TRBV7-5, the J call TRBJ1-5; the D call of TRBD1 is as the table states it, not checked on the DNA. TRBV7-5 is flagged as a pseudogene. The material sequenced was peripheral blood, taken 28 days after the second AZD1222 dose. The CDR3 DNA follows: TGTGCCAGAAGCTTAGTGGCCAGGGCCCGCAATCAGCCCCAGCATTTT. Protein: CARSLVARARNQPQHF.